This T cell receptor (beta chain) emerged from a study of blood T cell repertoires in COVID-19. Turning to the study itself: Specimens from acute and convalescent COVID-19 originated in the United States, Italy and Spain. Sources were T cells, B-cell-depleted T cells, or PBMCs; the material itself was cDNA or gDNA.

Per germline, CDR1 SGHRS and CDR2 YFSETQ. Trimming cost V 4 bases and J 3 bases; bases outside gene matches: 6. The length of the CDR3 is 15 residues. Original data processing: From reference gene primer amplification, estimates of nucleated cell counts were derived. TCRdb's table, derived via immunoSEQ multiplex PCR, lists solely in-frame clones and lacks some. The V and J calls and clone size were taken over from that table, and D and trimming were inferred from the DNA. The sample lists roughly 180,000 clones; 80% to 90% were seen once. The sequence derives from a man aged 55 to 70 with acute or convalescent COVID-19. The rearrangement uses TRBV5-1 and TRBJ2-5, with TRBD1 matching over 10 bases. The sequenced sample consisted of peripheral blood. CDR3 amino acids: CASSQTGTGEETQYF. CDR3 bases: TGCGCCAGCAGCCAGACCGGGACAGGGGAAGAGACCCAGTACTTC.